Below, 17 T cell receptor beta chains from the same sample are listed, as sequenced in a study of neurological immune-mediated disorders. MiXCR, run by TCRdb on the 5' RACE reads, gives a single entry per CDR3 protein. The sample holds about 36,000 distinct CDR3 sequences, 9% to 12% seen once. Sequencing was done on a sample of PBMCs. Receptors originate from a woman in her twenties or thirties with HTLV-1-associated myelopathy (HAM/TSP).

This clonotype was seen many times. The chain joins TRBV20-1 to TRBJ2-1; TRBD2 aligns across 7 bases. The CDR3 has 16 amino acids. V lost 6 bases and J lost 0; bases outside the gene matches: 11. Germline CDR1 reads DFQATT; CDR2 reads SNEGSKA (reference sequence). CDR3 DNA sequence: TGCAGTGCCGACAAAGGGCGGGGGATCTCCTACAATGAGCAGTTCTTC. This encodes CSADKGRGISYNEQFF.

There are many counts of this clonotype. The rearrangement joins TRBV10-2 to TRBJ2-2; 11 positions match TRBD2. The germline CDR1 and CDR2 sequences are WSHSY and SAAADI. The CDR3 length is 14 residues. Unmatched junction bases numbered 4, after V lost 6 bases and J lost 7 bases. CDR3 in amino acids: CASSVAGGIGELFF. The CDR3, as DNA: TGCGCCAGCAGCGTAGCGGGGGGGATCGGGGAGCTGTTTTTT.

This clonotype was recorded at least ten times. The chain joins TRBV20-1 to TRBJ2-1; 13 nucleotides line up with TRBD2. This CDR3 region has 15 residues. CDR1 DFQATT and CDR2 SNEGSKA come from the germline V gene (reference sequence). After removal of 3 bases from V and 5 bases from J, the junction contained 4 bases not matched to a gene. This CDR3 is CSARGTSGDNNEQFF. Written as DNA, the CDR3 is TGCAGTGCTAGGGGGACTAGCGGGGACAACAATGAGCAGTTCTTC.

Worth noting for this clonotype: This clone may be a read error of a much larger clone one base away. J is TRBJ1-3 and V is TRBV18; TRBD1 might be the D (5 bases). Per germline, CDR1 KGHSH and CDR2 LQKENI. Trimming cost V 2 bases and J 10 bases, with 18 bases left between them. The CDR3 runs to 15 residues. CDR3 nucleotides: TGTGCCAGCTCACCATCCACCCAGGGAAAGGAGACCATATATTTT. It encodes CASSPSTQGKETIYF.

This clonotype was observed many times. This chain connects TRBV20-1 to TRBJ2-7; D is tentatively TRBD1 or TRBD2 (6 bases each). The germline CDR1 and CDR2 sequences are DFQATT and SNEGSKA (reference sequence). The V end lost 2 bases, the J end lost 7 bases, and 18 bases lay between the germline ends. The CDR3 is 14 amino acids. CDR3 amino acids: CSARWGAAIGEQYF. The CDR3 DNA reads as TGCAGTGCTAGATGGGGGGCGGCGATAGGGGAGCAGTACTTC.

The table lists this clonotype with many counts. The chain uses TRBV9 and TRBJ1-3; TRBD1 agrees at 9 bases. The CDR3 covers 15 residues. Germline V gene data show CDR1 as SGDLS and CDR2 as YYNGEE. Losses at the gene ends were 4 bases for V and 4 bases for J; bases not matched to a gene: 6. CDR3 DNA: TGTGCCAGCAGCTCGGGACAGGGCTACGGAAACACCATATATTTT. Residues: CASSSGQGYGNTIYF.

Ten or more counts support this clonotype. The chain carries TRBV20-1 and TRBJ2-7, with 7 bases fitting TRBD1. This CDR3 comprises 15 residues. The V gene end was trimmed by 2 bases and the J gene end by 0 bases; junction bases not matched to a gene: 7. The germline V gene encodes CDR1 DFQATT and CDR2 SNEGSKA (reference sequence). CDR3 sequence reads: CSARSEDRLSYEQYF. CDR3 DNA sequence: TGCAGTGCTAGATCCGAGGACAGGCTCTCCTACGAGCAGTACTTC.

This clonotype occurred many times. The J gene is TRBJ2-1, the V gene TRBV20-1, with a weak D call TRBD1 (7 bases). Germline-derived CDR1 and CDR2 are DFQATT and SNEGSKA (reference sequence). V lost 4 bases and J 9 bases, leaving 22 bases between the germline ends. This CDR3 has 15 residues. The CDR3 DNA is TGCAGTGCTACGAGGGGGCGGGGTGATATGGGTGAGCAGTTCTTC. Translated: CSATRGRGDMGEQFF.

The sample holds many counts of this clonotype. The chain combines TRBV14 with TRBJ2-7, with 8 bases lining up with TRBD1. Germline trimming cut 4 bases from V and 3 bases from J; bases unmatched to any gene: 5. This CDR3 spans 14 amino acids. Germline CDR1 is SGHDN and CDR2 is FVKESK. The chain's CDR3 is CASSPTGAIYEQYF. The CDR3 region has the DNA TGTGCCAGCAGCCCGACAGGGGCGATCTACGAGCAGTACTTC.

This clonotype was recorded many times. CDR3 residues: CASSRQGSYEQYF. As DNA, the CDR3 is TGTGCCAGCAGTAGACAGGGATCCTACGAGCAGTACTTC. This chain uses TRBV6-5 with TRBJ2-7; 7 bases line up with TRBD1. V was clipped by 5 bases and J by 1 base; unmatched bases: 2. The CDR3 runs to 13 residues. Germline CDR1 MNHEY, CDR2 SVGAGI.

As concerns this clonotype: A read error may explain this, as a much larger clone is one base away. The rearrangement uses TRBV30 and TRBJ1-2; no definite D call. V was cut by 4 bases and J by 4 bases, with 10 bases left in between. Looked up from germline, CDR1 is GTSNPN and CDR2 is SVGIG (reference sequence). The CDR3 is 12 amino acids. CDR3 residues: CAWTKGAYGYTF. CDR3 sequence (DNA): TGTGCCTGGACTAAGGGCGCCTATGGCTACACCTTC. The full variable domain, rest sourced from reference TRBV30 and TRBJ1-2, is SQTIHQWPATLVQPVGSPLSLECTVEGTSNPNLYWYRQAAGRGLQLLFYSVGIGQISSEVPQNLSASRPQDRQFILSSKKLLLSDSGFYLCAWTKGAYGYTFGSGTRLTVV.

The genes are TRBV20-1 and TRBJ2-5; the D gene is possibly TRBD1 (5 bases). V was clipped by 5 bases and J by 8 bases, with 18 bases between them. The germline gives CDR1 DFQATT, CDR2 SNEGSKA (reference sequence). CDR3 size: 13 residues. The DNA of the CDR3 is TGCAGTGCTTGTCGACAGAGCCCAGAAACCCAGTACTTC. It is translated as CSACRQSPETQYF.

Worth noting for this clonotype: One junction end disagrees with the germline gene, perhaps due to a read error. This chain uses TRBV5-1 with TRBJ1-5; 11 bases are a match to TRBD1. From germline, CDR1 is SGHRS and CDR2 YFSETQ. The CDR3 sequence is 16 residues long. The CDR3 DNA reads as TGCGCCAGCAGCTTGGATTGGGACAGGGGGGAATCAGCCACAGCATTT. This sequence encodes CASSLDWDRGESATAF.

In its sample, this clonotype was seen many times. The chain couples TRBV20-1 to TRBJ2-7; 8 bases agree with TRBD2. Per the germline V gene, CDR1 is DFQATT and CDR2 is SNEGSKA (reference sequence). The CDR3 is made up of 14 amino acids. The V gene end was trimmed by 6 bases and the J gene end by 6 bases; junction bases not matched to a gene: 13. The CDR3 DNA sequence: TGCAGTGCCCCGGGACTAGGAAAGGGCGTCGAGCAGTACTTC. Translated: CSAPGLGKGVEQYF.

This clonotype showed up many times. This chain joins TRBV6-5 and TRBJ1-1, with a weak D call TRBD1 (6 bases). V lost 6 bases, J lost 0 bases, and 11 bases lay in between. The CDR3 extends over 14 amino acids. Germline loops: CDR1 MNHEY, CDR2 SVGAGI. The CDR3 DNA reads TGTGCCAGCAGCCACAGGGAAATGAACACTGAAGCTTTCTTT. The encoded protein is CASSHREMNTEAFF.

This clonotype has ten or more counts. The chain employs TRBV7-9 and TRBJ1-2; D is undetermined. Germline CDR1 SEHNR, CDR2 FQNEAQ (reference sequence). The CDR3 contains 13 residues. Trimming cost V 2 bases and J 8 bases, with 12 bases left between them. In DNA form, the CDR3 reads TGTGCCAGCAGCTTAAACGGTCTTCAGGGCTACACCTTC. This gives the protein CASSLNGLQGYTF.

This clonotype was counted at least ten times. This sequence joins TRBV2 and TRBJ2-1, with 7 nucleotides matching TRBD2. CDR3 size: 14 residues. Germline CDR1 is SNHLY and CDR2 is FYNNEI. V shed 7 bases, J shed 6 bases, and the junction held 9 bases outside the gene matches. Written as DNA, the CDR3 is TGTGCCAGCACCGGGGAGGGTAGTCTCAATGAGCAGTTCTTC. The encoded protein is CASTGEGSLNEQFF.